This section outlines one T cell receptor beta chain sequence together with its context. Its antigen is still unknown. The data belong to a study of cytomegalovirus exposure and HLA in healthy donors. CDR1 GTSNPN and CDR2 SVGIG come from the germline V gene (reference sequence). The trim removed 2 bases at V and 4 bases at J, leaving 9 bases unmatched. CDR3 length: 15 amino acids. Study-wide results and limits: Rare TCR sequences predominated, though certain public TCRs were found in many donors.

PCR involved 60 Vbeta and 13 Jbeta primers. Method: immunoSEQ multiplex PCR; TCRdb's copy keeps in-frame clones and lacks some. The repertoire has 150,000 or so clones, 60% to 80% of them found once; the top ten carry roughly 7.6%. The sequencing input was PBMCs. The rearrangement links TRBV30 to TRBJ2-3; 7 bases fit TRBD1. The clonotype comes from a woman aged 40 to 50 in good health and CMV-seropositive. CDR3 DNA: TGTGCCTGGAGTTTTGAGACAGGGATCCCAGATACGCAGTATTTT. Translation: CAWSFETGIPDTQYF. The variable domain in full, with the rest retrieved from reference TRBV30 and TRBJ2-3, is SQTIHQWPATLVQPVGSPLSLECTVEGTSNPNLYWYRQAAGRGLQLLFYSVGIGQISSEVPQNLSASRPQDRQFILSSKKLLLSDSGFYLCAWSFETGIPDTQYFGPGTRLTVL.